This T cell receptor (beta chain) derives from a study of control samples from healthy donors and cancer patients. There are 15 residues in the CDR3. The V and J ends lost 3 bases and 3 bases respectively, with 18 bases between them. CDR1 and CDR2 from the germline V gene are GTSNPN and SVGIG (reference sequence). In this sample, this clone turned up once. The repertoire was sequenced with immunoSEQ multiplex PCR; TCRdb's copy has only in-frame clones and lacks some. The sample has some 120,000 clones, approximately 90% seen once. This receptor was taken from a man aged 50 to 60 in good health. The chain joins TRBV30 to TRBJ2-7; D perhaps matches TRBD1 (6 bases). The source material was blood. The CDR3 sequence is CAWSQGTPNLYEQYF. Written as DNA, the CDR3 is TGTGCCTGGAGCCAGGGGACGCCCAACCTCTACGAGCAGTACTTC.